This T cell receptor beta chain was sequenced during a study of cytomegalovirus exposure and HLA in healthy donors. About the research overall: Genotyping of 430 or so donors showed that 65% to 90% belonged to the Caucasian-associated ancestry cluster.

This CDR3 contains 17 residues. Germline CDR1 SGHRS, CDR2 YFSETQ. V lost 4 bases, J lost 5 bases, and 14 bases stayed unmatched. Study findings and constraints: Presence/absence analyses supposed approximately even sequencing depth among donors.

The PCR used 60 Vbeta and 13 Jbeta primers. Sequencing was performed with immunoSEQ multiplex PCR; in TCRdb, only in-frame clones are kept and a portion is missing. The repertoire has about 80,000 clones, over 70% of them found once; the top ten carry approximately 31%. As for this clone: Its antigen is still unknown.

This sequence joins TRBV5-1 and TRBJ2-2, with 7 bases identical to TRBD2. The source material was PBMCs. The TCR comes from a man aged 50 or older in good health and CMV-seropositive. CDR3 DNA sequence: TGCGCCAGCAGCCCGGCGGTGGCTAGCGGAGTAACCGGGGAGCTGTTTTTT. Protein: CASSPAVASGVTGELFF.